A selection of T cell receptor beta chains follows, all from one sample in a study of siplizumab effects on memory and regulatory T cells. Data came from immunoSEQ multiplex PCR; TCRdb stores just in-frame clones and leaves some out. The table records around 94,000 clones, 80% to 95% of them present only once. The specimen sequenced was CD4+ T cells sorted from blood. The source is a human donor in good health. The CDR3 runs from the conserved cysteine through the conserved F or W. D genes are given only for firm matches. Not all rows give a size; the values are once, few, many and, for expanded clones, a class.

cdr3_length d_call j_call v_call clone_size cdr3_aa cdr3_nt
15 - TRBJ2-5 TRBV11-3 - CASSLGGSAQETQYF TGTGCCAGCAGCTTAGGCGGCAGTGCCCAAGAGACCCAGTACTTC
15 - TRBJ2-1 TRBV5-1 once CATTLDGAAINEQFF TGCGCCACCACGCTGGACGGGGCAGCAATTAATGAGCAGTTCTTC
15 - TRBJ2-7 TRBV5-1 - CASSLGVRTLYEQYF TGCGCCAGCAGCTTGGGGGTCAGGACTCTCTACGAGCAGTACTTC
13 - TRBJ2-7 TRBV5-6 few CASSHRLHGEQYF TGTGCCAGCAGCCATCGTCTCCACGGCGAGCAGTACTTC
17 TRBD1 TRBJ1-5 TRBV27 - CASSDRQGLGGNQPQHF TGTGCCAGCAGCGATAGACAGGGGTTGGGTGGCAATCAGCCCCAGCATTTT
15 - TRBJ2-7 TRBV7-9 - CASSLVQGISYEQYF TGTGCCAGCAGCTTAGTCCAGGGTATCTCCTACGAGCAGTACTTC
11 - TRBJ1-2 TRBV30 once CAWSASTGYTF TGTGCCTGGAGTGCATCGACTGGCTACACCTTC
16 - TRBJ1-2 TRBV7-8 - CASSFSTTGRNYGYTF TGTGCCAGCAGCTTTTCAACGACAGGCCGAAACTATGGCTACACCTTC
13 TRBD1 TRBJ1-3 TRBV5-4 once CASSLQGANTIYF TGTGCCAGCAGCTTGCAGGGGGCGAACACCATATATTTT
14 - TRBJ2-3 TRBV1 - CTSSLQPFTDTQYF TGCACCAGCAGCCTCCAGCCCTTCACAGATACGCAGTATTTT
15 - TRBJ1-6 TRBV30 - CAWSRGSSYNSPLHF TGTGCCTGGAGTCGCGGGAGCTCCTATAATTCACCCCTCCACTTT
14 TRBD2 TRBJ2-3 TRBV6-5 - CASKGNGRADTQYF TGTGCCAGCAAAGGGAACGGGAGGGCAGATACGCAGTATTTT
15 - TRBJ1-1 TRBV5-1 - CASSLGPREDTEAFF TGCGCCAGCAGCTTGGGACCCCGGGAGGACACTGAAGCTTTCTTT
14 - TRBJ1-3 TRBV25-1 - CASSGTEAGNTIYF TGTGCCAGCAGTGGAACCGAAGCTGGAAACACCATATATTTT
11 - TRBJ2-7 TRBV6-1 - CASSLQYEQYF TGTGCCAGCAGTCTACAGTACGAGCAGTACTTC
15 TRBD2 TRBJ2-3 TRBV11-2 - CASSLAGGGTDTQYF TGTGCCAGCAGCTTAGCGGGAGGAGGCACAGATACGCAGTATTTT
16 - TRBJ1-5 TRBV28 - CASSLAKSVPDQPQHF TGTGCCAGCAGTTTGGCTAAGTCAGTACCCGATCAGCCCCAGCATTTT
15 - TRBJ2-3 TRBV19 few CASSRAPQLADTQYF TGTGCCAGTAGTAGGGCCCCTCAACTGGCAGATACGCAGTATTTT
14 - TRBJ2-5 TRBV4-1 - CASSPRDLKETQYF TGCGCCAGCAGCCCCCGGGACTTGAAAGAGACCCAGTACTTC
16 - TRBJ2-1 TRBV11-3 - CASSRGGVRFVNEQFF TGTGCCAGCAGCCGAGGAGGGGTCAGGTTTGTCAATGAGCAGTTCTTC
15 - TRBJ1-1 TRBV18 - CASSDSMRINTEAFF TGTGCCAGCTCTGACAGCATGAGGATTAACACTGAAGCTTTCTTT
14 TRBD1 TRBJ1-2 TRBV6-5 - CASSADRGHYGYTF TGTGCCAGCAGTGCGGACAGGGGCCACTATGGCTACACCTTC
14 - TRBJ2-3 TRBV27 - CASSHQPRTDTQYF TGTGCCAGCAGTCACCAACCACGCACAGATACGCAGTATTTT
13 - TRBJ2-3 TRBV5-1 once CASSWTVTDTQYF TGCGCCAGCAGCTGGACAGTCACAGATACGCAGTATTTT
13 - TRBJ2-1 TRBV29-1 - CSADPSSYNEQFF TGCAGCGCGGACCCATCCTCCTACAATGAGCAGTTCTTC
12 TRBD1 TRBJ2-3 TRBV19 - CASRGIGDTQYF TGTGCCAGCAGGGGGATTGGAGATACGCAGTATTTT
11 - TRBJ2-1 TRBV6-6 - CASRLQNEQFF TGTGCCAGCCGGCTTCAGAATGAGCAGTTCTTC
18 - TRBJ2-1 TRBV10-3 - CAISESGWPNLSYNEQFF TGTGCCATCAGTGAGTCAGGTTGGCCGAACCTCTCCTACAATGAGCAGTTCTTC
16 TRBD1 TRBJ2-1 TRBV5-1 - CASSGTSTGHYNEQFF TGCGCCAGCAGCGGGACCTCGACAGGGCACTACAATGAGCAGTTCTTC
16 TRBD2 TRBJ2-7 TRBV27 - CASSPPLRGRSYEQYF TGTGCCAGCAGTCCGCCGCTTCGCGGGAGATCCTACGAGCAGTACTTC
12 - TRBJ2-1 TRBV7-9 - CASSFGFFEQFF TGTGCCAGCAGCTTCGGCTTCTTTGAGCAGTTCTTC
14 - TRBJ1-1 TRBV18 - CASSPPVPNTEAFF TGTGCCAGCTCACCACCGGTACCGAACACTGAAGCTTTCTTT
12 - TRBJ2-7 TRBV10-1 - CASSPGLGEQYF TGCGCCAGCAGTCCCGGGCTCGGCGAGCAGTACTTC
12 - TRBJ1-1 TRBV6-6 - CASSSQDTEAFF TGTGCCAGCAGTAGTCAGGACACTGAAGCTTTCTTT
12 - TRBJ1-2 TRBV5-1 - CASSGDQRGYTF TGCGCCAGCAGCGGCGACCAGCGCGGCTACACCTTC
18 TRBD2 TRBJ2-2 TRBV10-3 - CAISEGLAGAQNTGELFF TGTGCCATCAGTGAAGGACTAGCGGGAGCCCAGAACACCGGGGAGCTGTTTTTT
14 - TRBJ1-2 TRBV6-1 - CASSVADRTYGYTF TGTGCCAGCAGTGTCGCGGACAGAACCTATGGCTACACCTTC
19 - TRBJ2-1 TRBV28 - CASKLRSGVRVSLYNEQFF TGTGCCAGCAAGTTGCGGTCGGGGGTGCGAGTCTCGCTTTACAATGAGCAGTTCTTC
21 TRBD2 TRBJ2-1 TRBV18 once CASSPMDAASGRVSSYNEQFF TGTGCCAGCTCACCGATGGATGCGGCTAGCGGGAGGGTTAGCTCCTACAATGAGCAGTTCTTC
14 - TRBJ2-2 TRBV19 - CASLRGARTGELFF TGTGCCAGTCTCAGGGGCGCGAGAACCGGGGAGCTGTTTTTT
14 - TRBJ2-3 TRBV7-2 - CASSLGWQADTQYF TGTGCCAGCAGCTTAGGCTGGCAGGCCGATACGCAGTATTTT
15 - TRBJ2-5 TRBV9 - CASSVVWGNQETQYF TGTGCCAGCAGCGTAGTTTGGGGGAACCAAGAGACCCAGTACTTC
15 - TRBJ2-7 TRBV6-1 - CASSHNAASSYEQYF TGTGCCAGCAGTCATAATGCGGCCTCCTCCTACGAGCAGTACTTC
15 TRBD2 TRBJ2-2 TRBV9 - CASSPSERGDGELFF TGTGCCAGCAGTCCCAGCGAGCGGGGTGACGGGGAGCTGTTTTTT
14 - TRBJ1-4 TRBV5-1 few CASSFGGENEKLFF TGCGCCAGCAGCTTCGGAGGGGAAAATGAAAAACTGTTTTTT
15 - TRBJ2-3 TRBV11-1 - CASSLGPQNTDTQYF TGTGCCAGCAGCTTAGGGCCCCAAAACACAGATACGCAGTATTTT
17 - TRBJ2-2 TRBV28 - CASSSAGSRVGTGELFF TGTGCCAGCAGTTCCGCCGGGTCTCGAGTCGGCACCGGGGAGCTGTTTTTT
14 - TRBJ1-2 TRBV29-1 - CSVEAQRELYGYTF TGCAGCGTTGAAGCCCAGAGGGAACTCTATGGCTACACCTTC
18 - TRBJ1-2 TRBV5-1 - CASSLARRPLPGVGGYTF TGCGCCAGCAGCTTGGCCCGACGACCGTTGCCGGGGGTCGGTGGCTACACCTTC
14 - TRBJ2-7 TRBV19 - CASSLKVRVYEQYF TGTGCCAGTAGTCTTAAGGTTAGGGTCTACGAGCAGTACTTC